This T cell receptor (beta chain) was identified in a study of cytomegalovirus exposure and HLA in healthy donors. Points from the study as a whole: Most TCRs appeared rarely, but some public TCRs recurred in many donors. Later on, an analysis tied approximately 17,000 TCR beta sequences to HLA alleles at 0.05 false discovery rate. As a later analysis showed, a missense DCLRE1C variant was linked to trimming of TCR beta V- and J-genes.

The PCR contained 60 Vbeta and 13 Jbeta primers. The data were produced by immunoSEQ multiplex PCR, yet TCRdb's version contains in-frame clones alone and is incomplete. In the table there are 200,000 to 250,000 clones, 76% of which are singletons. With regard to this clone: What it binds is unknown.

Germline CDR1 reads MNHNS; CDR2 reads SASEGT. After removal of 5 bases from V and 4 bases from J, the junction contained 2 bases not matched to a gene. This CDR3 contains 13 residues. Sequences were obtained from PBMCs. This clonotype originated in a man aged 18 to 30 in good health and CMV-seronegative. V and J are TRBV6-1 and TRBJ1-1, with TRBD1 matching over 9 bases. CDR3 DNA sequence: TGTGCCAGCAGTTGGACAGGGGCCACTGAAGCTTTCTTT. Residues: CASSWTGATEAFF.